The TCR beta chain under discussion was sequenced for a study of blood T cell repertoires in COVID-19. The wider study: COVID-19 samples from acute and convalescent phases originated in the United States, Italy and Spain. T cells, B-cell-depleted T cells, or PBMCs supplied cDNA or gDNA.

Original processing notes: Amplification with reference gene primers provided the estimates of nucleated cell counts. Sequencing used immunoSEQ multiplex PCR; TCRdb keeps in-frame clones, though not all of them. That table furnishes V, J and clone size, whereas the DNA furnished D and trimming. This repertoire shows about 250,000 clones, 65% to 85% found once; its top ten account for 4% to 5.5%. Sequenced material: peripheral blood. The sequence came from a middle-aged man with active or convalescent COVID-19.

The CDR3 sequence: CASSYQGSSYNEQFF. CDR3 sequence (DNA): TGTGCCAGCAGTTATCAGGGGAGCTCCTACAATGAGCAGTTCTTC. V and J are TRBV6-5 and TRBJ2-1, with TRBD1 as a possible D gene (6 bases). The V end was cut by 3 bases, the J end by 0 bases, with 9 bases between. The CDR3 is made up of 15 amino acids. Per the germline V gene, CDR1 is MNHEY and CDR2 is SVGAGI.